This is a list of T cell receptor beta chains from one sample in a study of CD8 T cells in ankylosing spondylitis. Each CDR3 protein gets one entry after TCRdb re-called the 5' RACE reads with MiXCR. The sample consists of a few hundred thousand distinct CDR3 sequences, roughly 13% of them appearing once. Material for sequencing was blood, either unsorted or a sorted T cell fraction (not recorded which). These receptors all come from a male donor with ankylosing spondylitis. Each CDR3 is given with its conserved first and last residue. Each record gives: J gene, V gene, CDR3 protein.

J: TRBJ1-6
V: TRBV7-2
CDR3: CASSLGSNSYNSPLHF

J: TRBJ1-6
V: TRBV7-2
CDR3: CASSLGSGGETSPLHF

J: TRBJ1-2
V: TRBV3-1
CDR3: CASSQGLAGNYGYTF

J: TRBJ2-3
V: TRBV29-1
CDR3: CSVGGKQGGLTDTQYF

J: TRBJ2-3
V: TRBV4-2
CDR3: CASSQVKRDTDTQYF

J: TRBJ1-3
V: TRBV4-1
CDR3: CASSQGQGEANTIYF

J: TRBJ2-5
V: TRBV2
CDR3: CASSDSGRGWGTQYF

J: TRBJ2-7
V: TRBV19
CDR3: CASRTSATYEQYF

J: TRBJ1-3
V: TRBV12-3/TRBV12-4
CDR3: CASSPDPFASGNTIYF

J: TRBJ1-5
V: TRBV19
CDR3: CAARAVGSNQPQHF

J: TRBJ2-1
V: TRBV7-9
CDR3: CASVPLRDKAYNEQFF

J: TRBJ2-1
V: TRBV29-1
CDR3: CSGLAGPNEQFF

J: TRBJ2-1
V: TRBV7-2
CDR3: CASSPAGAYNEQFF

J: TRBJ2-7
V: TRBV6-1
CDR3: CATPGLAGNESYEQYF

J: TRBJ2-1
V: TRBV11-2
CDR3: CASSLVGGRSIIYEQFF

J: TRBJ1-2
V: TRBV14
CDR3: CASSQDLTVPSTF

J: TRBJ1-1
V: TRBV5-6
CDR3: CASRYRGNTEAFF

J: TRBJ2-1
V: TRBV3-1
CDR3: CASSRPGLAGGVRYNEQFF

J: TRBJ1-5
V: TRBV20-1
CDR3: CSAGDGVRSQPQHF

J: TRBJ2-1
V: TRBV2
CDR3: CASIVQAGTKNEQFF

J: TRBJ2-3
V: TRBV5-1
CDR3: CASSFGGALGTDTQYF

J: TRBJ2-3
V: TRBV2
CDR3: CASRGDPTLDTQYF

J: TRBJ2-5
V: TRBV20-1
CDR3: CSARELAETQYF

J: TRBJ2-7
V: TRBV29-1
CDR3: CSVYSGIDSYEQYF

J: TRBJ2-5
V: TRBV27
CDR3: CASRRGTSGSQETQYF

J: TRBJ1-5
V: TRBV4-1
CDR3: CASSQERGGQPQHF

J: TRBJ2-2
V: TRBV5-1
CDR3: CASSPYMEGGELFF

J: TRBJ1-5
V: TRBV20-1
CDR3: CSARSWGSGNQPQHF

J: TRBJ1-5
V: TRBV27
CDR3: CASSPDRGPQPQHF

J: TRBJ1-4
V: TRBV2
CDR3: CASSLRTGTSEKLFF

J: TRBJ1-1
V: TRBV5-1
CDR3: CASSGQGAGTEAFF

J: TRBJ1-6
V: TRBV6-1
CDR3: CASTPQGLDNSPLHF

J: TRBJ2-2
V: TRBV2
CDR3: CASSERSQGITGELFF

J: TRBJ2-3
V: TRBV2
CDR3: CASRVSFTTDTQYF

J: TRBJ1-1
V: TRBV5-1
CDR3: CASSLATTGAGTEAFF

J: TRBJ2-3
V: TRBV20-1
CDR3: CSARVLGLAGKVDTQYF

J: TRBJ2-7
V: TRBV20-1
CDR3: CSARIGLAGIYEQYF

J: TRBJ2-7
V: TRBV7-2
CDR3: CASRKTSGGPYEQYF

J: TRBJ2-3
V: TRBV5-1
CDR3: CASSPKEMEDTQYF

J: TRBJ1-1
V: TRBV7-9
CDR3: CASSLPGRVRYTEAFF

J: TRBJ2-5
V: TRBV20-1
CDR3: CSARDPLSGRAGETQYF

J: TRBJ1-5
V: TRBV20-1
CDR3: CSATDAHSNQPQHF

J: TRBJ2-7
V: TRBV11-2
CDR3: CASSLVGTGDRYEQYF

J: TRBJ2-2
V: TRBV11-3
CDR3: CASSRKGHPTGELFF

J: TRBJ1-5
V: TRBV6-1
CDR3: CASSELTDNQPQHF

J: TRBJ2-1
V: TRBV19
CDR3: CASSLGLAGKYNEQFF

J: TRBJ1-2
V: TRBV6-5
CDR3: CASSSRPPEGYTF

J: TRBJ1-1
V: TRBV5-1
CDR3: CASSLDGTGGEGTEAFF

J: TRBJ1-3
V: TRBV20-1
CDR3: CSARSVPSGNTIYF

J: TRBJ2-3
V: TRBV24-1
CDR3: CATSDYYSGDTQYF

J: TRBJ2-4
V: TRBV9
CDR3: CASSSDPAGIQYF

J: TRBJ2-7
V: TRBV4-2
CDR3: CASSQGPRGYEQYF

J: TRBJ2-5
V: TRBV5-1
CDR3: CASSSAFQETQYF

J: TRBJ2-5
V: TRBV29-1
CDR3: CSVEGGARETQYF

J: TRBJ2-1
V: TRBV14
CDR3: CASSRHLSEQFF

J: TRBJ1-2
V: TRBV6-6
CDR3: CASSDGWSYGYTF